This TCR beta chain was recovered during a study of blood T cell repertoires in COVID-19. On the study more broadly: From T cells, B-cell-depleted T cells, or PBMCs came the material, which was cDNA or gDNA.

Method: immunoSEQ multiplex PCR; TCRdb's copy keeps in-frame clones and lacks some. The repertoire holds just under 65,000 clones, with more than 75% as singletons. The CDR3 is 14 residues long. V gave up 0 bases and J gave up 4 bases, with 8 bases separating them. The germline V gene has CDR1 SGHRS and CDR2 YFSETQ. Source material: peripheral blood. The chain combines TRBV5-1 with TRBJ2-1; TRBD2 might be the D (6 bases). This receptor was obtained from a woman of 80 years or more with acute or convalescent COVID-19. The CDR3 DNA reads TGCGCCAGCAGCTTGGCGGAGGGTTACAATGAGCAGTTCTTC. It encodes CASSLAEGYNEQFF.